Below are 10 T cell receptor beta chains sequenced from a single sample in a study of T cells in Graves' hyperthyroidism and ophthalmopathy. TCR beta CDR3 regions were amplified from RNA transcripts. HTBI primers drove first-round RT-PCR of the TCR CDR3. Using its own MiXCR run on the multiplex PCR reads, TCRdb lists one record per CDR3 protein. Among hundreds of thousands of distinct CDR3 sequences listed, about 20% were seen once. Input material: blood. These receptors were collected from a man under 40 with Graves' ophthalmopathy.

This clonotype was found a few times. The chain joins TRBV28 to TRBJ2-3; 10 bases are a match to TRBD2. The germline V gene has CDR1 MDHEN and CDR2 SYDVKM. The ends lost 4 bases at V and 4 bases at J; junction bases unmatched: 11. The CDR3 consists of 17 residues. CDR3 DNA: TGTGCCAGCAGTTCGGGGGGGGTAGCGGGAGGAGCAGATACGCAGTATTTT. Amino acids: CASSSGGVAGGADTQYF.

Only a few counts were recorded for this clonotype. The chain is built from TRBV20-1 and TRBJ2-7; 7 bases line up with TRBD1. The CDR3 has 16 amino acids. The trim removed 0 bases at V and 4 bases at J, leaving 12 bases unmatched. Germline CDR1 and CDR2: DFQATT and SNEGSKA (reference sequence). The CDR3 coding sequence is TGCAGTGCTAGAGACCTGCAGAGGACAGGTGGATACGAGCAGTACTTC. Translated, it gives CSARDLQRTGGYEQYF.

This chain's CDR3 is CASSQNYWTSGPNTQYF. CDR3 DNA sequence: TGTGCCAGCAGCCAAAATTACTGGACTAGCGGTCCCAATACGCAGTATTTT. The chain employs TRBV14 and TRBJ2-3; 10 bases map to TRBD2. This CDR3 region has 17 residues. V dropped 2 bases and J dropped 7; count of bases not matched to a gene: 12. CDR1 SGHDN and CDR2 FVKESK come from the germline V gene.

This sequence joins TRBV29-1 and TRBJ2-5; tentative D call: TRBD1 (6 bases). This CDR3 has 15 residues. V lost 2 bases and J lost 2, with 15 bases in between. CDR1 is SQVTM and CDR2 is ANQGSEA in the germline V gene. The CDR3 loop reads CSVESRVQGQETQYF. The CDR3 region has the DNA TGCAGCGTTGAATCTAGGGTACAGGGACAAGAGACCCAGTACTTC. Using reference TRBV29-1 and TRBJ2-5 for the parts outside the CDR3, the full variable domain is SAVISQKPSRDICQRGTSLTIQCQVDSQVTMMFWYRQQPGQSLTLIATANQGSEATYESGFVIDKFPISRPNLTFSTLTVSNMSPEDSSIYLCSVESRVQGQETQYFGPGTRLLVL.

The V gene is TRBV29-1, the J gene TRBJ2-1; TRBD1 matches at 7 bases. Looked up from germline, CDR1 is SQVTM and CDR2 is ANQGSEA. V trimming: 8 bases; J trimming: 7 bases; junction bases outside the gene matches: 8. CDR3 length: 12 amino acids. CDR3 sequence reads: CSRYDRANEQFF. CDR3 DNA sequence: TGCAGCAGATACGACAGGGCTAATGAGCAGTTCTTC.

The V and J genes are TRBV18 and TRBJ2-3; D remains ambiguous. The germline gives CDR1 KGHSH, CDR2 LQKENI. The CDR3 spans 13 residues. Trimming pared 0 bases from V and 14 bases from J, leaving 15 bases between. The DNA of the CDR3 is TGTGCCAGCTCACCACCGGCGATCCAAAGGCGGTATTTT. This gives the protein CASSPPAIQRRYF.

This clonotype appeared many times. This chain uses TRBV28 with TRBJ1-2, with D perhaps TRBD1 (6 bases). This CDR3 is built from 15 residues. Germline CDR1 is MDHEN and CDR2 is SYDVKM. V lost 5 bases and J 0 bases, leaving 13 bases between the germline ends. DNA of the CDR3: TGTGCCAGCAGTCCAGGACAGCCAGCTAACTATGGCTACACCTTC. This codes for CASSPGQPANYGYTF.

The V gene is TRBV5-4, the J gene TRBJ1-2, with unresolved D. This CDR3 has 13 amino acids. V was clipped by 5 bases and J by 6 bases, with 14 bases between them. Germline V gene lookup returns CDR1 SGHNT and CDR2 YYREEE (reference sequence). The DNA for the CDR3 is TGTGCCAGCAGTCAACCCACCGGGGATGGCTACACCTTC. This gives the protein CASSQPTGDGYTF.

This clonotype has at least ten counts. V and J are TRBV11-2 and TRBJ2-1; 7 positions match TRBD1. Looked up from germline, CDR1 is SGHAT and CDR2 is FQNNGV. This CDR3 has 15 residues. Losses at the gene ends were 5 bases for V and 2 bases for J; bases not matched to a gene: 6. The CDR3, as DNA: TGTGCCAGCAGCCTCAGGGGGAAGGCCTACAATGAGCAGTTCTTC. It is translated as CASSLRGKAYNEQFF. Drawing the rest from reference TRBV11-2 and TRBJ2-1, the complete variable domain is EAGVAQSPRYKIIEKRQSVAFWCNPISGHATLYWYQQILGQGPKLLIQFQNNGVVDDSQLPKDRFSAERLKGVDSTLKIQPAKLEDSAVYLCASSLRGKAYNEQFFGPGTRLTVL.

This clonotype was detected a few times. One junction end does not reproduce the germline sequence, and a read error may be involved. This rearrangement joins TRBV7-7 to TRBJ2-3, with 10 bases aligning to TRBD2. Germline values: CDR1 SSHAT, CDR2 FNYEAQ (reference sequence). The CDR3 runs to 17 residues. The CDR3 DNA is TGTGCTAGCAGCCCCTCACCCGGGACTAGCGGCACAGATACGCAGTATTTT. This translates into CASSPSPGTSGTDTQYF. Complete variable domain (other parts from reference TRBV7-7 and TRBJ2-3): GAGVSQSPRYKVTKRGQDVTLRCDPISSHATLYWYQQALGQGPEFLTYFNYEAQPDKSGLPSDRFSAERPEGSISTLTIQRTEQRDSAMYRCASSPSPGTSGTDTQYFGPGTRLTVL.